This TCR beta chain was captured in a study of cytomegalovirus exposure and HLA in healthy donors. Primers: 60 Vbeta forward and 13 Jbeta reverse. Assay: immunoSEQ multiplex PCR; the TCRdb copy retains only in-frame clones and omits some. The sample has some 170,000 clones, roughly 80% seen once. The CDR3 has 17 residues. V dropped 4 bases and J dropped 11; count of bases not matched to a gene: 12. Germline V lookup: CDR1 SGHDN, CDR2 FVKESK. The rearrangement links TRBV14 to TRBJ1-6; 12 nucleotides agree with TRBD1. The sample was PBMCs. This TCR derives from a woman aged 18-29 years in good health and CMV-seropositive. The CDR3 nucleotides read TGTGCCAGCAGCCGCACCGGGACAGGGGGCTTAGGGCCACCCCTCCACTTT. The encoded protein is CASSRTGTGGLGPPLHF.